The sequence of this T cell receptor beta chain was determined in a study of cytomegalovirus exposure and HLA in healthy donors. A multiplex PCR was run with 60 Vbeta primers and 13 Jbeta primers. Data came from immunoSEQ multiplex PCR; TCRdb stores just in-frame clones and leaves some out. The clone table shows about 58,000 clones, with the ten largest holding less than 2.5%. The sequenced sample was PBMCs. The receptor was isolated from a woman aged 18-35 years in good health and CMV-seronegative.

Here the CDR3 reads CASSEARQYYGYTF. The CDR3 DNA reads TGTGCCAGCAGTGAAGCGAGGCAGTACTATGGCTACACCTTC. The V gene is TRBV6-1, the J gene TRBJ1-2; D is unresolved. Germline-derived CDR1 and CDR2 are MNHNS and SASEGT. The V gene lost 0 bases and the J gene lost 3 bases, with 8 bases spanning the gap. This CDR3 is 14 amino acids long.